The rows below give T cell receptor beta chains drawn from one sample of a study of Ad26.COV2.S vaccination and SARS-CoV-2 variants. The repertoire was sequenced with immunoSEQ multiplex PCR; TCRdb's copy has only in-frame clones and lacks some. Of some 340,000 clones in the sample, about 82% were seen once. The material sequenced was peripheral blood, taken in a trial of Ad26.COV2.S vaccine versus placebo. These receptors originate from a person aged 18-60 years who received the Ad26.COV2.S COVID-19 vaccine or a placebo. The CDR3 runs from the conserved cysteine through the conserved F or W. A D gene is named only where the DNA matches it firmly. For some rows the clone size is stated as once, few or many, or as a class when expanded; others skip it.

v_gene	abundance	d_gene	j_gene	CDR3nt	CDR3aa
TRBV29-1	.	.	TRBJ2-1	TGCAGCGTTGAATTCAGGGGAGCCTACAATGAGCAGTTCTTC	CSVEFRGAYNEQFF
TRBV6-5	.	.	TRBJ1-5	TGTGCCAGCAGTCCCACTAGGGACATCAATCAGCCCCAGCATTTT	CASSPTRDINQPQHF
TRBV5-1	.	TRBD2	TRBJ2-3	TGCGCCAGCAGCTTGGCCGGGGGGGCCGCAGATACGCAGTATTTT	CASSLAGGAADTQYF
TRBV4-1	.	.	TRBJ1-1	TGCGCCAGCAGCCGGCAACGGGGCTCGTGGGGGTCGAGTAACACTGAAGCTTTCTTT	CASSRQRGSWGSSNTEAFF
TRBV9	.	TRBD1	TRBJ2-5	TGTGCCAGCAGCGTAGCTCCCGACAGGGGTAAAGAGACCCAGTACTTC	CASSVAPDRGKETQYF
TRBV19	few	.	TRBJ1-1	TGTGCCAGTAATAGCCAGGGGAGGAACACTGAAGCTTTCTTT	CASNSQGRNTEAFF
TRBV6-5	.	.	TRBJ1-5	TGTGCCAGCAAAGGAACTAATTCCTTCCAGCCCCAGCATTTT	CASKGTNSFQPQHF
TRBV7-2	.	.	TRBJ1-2	TGTGCCAGCAGCTTGCGGGGGTTGGCAGAACCCGGCTACACCTTC	CASSLRGLAEPGYTF
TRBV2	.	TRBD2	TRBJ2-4	TGTGCCAGCAGTGTGGGCGGGGGGGCCAGAGGAGACATTCAGTACTTC	CASSVGGGARGDIQYF
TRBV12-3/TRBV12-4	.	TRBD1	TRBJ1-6	TGTGCCAGCACCGACAGGGACAGTTCACCCCTCCACTTT	CASTDRDSSPLHF
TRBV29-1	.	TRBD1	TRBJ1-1	TGCAGCGTTGAAAGACAGGGGGCCCAAGCTTTCTTT	CSVERQGAQAFF
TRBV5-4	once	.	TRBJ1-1	TGTGCCAGCAGCTTTGGGGGCACTGAAGCTTTCTTT	CASSFGGTEAFF
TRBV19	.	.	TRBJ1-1	TGTGCCAGTAGCAGGGGCAATACTGAAGCTTTCTTT	CASSRGNTEAFF
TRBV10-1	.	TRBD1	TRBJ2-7	TGCGCCAGCAGAGGGACAGGGGACCCCTACGAGCAGTACTTC	CASRGTGDPYEQYF
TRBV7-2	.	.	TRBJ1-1	TGTGCCAGCAGCTTAATGGGCCCAAAAGGGGCTTTCTTT	CASSLMGPKGAFF
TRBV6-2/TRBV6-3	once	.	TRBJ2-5	TGTGCCAGCAGTTACACAGTACGGCTAGCTGACGGGACCCAGTACTTC	CASSYTVRLADGTQYF
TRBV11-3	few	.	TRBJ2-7	TGTGCCAGCAGCCCTATCCTGGCGAGACAGAGAACTTTCTACGAGCAGTACTTC	CASSPILARQRTFYEQYF
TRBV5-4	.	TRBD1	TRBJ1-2	TGTGCCAGCAGCTATCGGACAGGGTCCGGGGGCTACACCTTC	CASSYRTGSGGYTF
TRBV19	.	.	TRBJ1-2	TGTGCCAGTAGTCCCGACATAGGTGGCTACACCTTC	CASSPDIGGYTF
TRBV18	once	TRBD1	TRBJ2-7	TGTGCCAGCTCTCCGGGACAGGGGCATGAGGGGACCTACGAGCAGTACTTC	CASSPGQGHEGTYEQYF
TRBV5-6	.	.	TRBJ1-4	TGTGCCAGCAACAACTGGGGGGGGAATGAAAAACTGTTTTTT	CASNNWGGNEKLFF
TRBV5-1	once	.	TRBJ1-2	TGCGCCAGCAGCGTCGGGTCCTACTATGGCTACACCTTC	CASSVGSYYGYTF
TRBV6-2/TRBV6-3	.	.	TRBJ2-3	TGTGCCAGCAGTTACTCGATCGGGCGGGACACAGATACGCAGTATTTT	CASSYSIGRDTDTQYF
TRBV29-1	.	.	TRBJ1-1	TGCAGCGTTGATGGGGGGCAAGCTTTCTTT	CSVDGGQAFF
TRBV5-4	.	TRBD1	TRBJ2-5	TGTGCCAGCAGTTCAACAGGGGGCCAGGAGACCCAGTACTTC	CASSSTGGQETQYF
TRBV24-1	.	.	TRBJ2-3	TGTGCCACCAGTGACGACAGGACAGATACGCAGTATTTT	CATSDDRTDTQYF
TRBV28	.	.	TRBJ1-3	TGTGCCAGCAGTTTATTAGGGGGAACCTTAGACACCATATATTTT	CASSLLGGTLDTIYF
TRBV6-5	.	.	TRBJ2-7	TGTGCCAGCAGCGCGCCGGACAGCTCCTACGAGCAGTACTTC	CASSAPDSSYEQYF
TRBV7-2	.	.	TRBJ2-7	TGTGCCAGCAGCTTAGGTCGGTCCTACGAGCAGTACTTC	CASSLGRSYEQYF
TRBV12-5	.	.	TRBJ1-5	TGTGCTAGTGGTCCAGATGAGGGACGGAAGGGGGGGAGGAATCAGCCCCAGCATTTT	CASGPDEGRKGGRNQPQHF
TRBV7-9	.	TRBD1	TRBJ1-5	TGTGCCAGCAGCTTAGGGACAGGGGGTACGGTTAGCAATCAGCCCCAGCATTTT	CASSLGTGGTVSNQPQHF
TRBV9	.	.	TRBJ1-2	TGTGCCAGCAGCGTATCCTCAGGGCTTTTAAATGGCTACACCTTC	CASSVSSGLLNGYTF
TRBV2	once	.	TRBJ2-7	TGTGCCAGCAGTGCACATTACGAGCAGTACTTC	CASSAHYEQYF
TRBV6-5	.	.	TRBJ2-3	TGTGCCAGCAGCCCGACCAAAACGAGAAATACGCAGTATTTT	CASSPTKTRNTQYF
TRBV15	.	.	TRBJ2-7	TGTGCCACCAGCAGAGTGGCCGGGTTCGAGCAGTACTTC	CATSRVAGFEQYF
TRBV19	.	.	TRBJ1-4	TGTGCCAGTGGGGGGGCCCCCGGACGTAATGAAAAACTGTTTTTT	CASGGAPGRNEKLFF
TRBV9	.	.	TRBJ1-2	TGTGCCAGCAGCGCCGCGGGCGGGGACTATGGCTACACCTTC	CASSAAGGDYGYTF
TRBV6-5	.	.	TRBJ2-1	TGTGCCAGCAATCCCCACGAGTACAATGAGCAGTTCTTC	CASNPHEYNEQFF
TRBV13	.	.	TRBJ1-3	TGTGCCAGCAGCTCCTTACCAAACCCCGGAAACACCATATATTTT	CASSSLPNPGNTIYF
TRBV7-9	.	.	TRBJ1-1	TGTGCCAGCAGCTCGCTACAGGGCAGCACTGAAGCTTTCTTT	CASSSLQGSTEAFF
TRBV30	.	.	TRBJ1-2	TGTGCCTGGAGTAGGGGGGCCAGTAACTATGGCTACACCTTC	CAWSRGASNYGYTF
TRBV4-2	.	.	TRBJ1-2	TGTGCCAGCAGCCAAGATTTGGAATTGTATGGCTACACCTTC	CASSQDLELYGYTF
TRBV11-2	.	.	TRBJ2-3	TGTGCCAGCAGCTTATTCCTAGGGGCCGCTACAGATACGCAGTATTTT	CASSLFLGAATDTQYF
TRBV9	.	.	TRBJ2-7	TGTGCCAGCAGCGTCTACCGGGACGTCTCCTACGAGCAGTACTTC	CASSVYRDVSYEQYF
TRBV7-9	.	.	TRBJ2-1	TGTGCCAGCAGCCCTCAGCAGATTTACAATGAGCAGTTCTTC	CASSPQQIYNEQFF
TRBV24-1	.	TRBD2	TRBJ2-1	TGTGCCACCAGTGATAGTAGCGGGGGCTCCTACAATGAGCAGTTCTTC	CATSDSSGGSYNEQFF
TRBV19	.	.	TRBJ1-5	TGTGCCAGTAGTAGGCAGGGGTTTAGCAATCAGCCCCAGCATTTT	CASSRQGFSNQPQHF
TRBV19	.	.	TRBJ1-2	TGTGCCAGTAGTATATGGAGGGGAGCAGACGCTAACTATGGCTACACCTTC	CASSIWRGADANYGYTF
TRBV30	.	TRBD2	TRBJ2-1	TGTGCCCGACGTGGGGCGGGGGGGCGTAATGAGCAGTTCTTC	CARRGAGGRNEQFF